Below are 3 T cell receptor beta chains sequenced from a single sample in a study of blood T cell repertoires in COVID-19. The data were produced by immunoSEQ multiplex PCR, yet TCRdb's version contains in-frame clones alone and is incomplete. The table records around 140,000 clones, 81% of them present only once. What was sequenced was peripheral blood. The receptors originated from a human donor in a cohort sampled during active COVID-19.

The chain carries TRBV24-1 and TRBJ2-7, with 16 nucleotides matching TRBD2. The CDR3 loop spans 19 amino acids. Germline CDR1 reads KGHDR; CDR2 reads SFDVKD. The V gene end was trimmed by 4 bases and the J gene end by 3 bases; junction bases not matched to a gene: 11. CDR3 DNA: TGTGCCACCAGTGAGAGTCCCGGGACTAGCGGGAGGGCCTTCTACGAGCAGTACTTC. Protein product: CATSESPGTSGRAFYEQYF.

The J gene is TRBJ2-1, the V gene TRBV7-9, with 12 bases identical to TRBD2. The V gene end was trimmed by 4 bases and the J gene end by 4 bases; junction bases not matched to a gene: 8. Germline lookup yields CDR1 SEHNR and CDR2 FQNEAQ (reference sequence). The CDR3 consists of 17 residues. In DNA form, the CDR3 reads TGTGCCAGCAGCTCCCGGACTAGCGGGACCTCTTACAATGAGCAGTTCTTC. Translated: CASSSRTSGTSYNEQFF.

The chain employs TRBV7-6 and TRBJ1-5; the D is unclear. Germline V CDR1 and CDR2: SGHVS, FNYEAQ. With 3 bases removed from V and 0 bases from J, the gap between germline ends came to 9 bases. CDR3 size: 15 residues. DNA for the CDR3: TGTGCCAGCAGCTTTATTTCTAATAGCAATCAGCCCCAGCATTTT. Translation gives CASSFISNSNQPQHF.